This TCR beta chain emerged from a study of CD8 T cells in ankylosing spondylitis. The V end lost 1 base, the J end lost 5 bases, and 9 bases lay between the germline ends. This CDR3 comprises 13 residues. CDR1 and CDR2 (germline): SGDLS, YYNGEE. This clonotype was seen at least ten times. The target antigen is unknown. Whole-study findings and limits: CD8+ cells made up the disease-linked clones, which were relatively rare in peripheral blood. Significantly higher representation of disease-linked clones was reported for matched ankylosing spondylitis synovial fluid. Reports of some motif variants in reactive arthritis synovial fluid and blood predate this one.

Making the TCR beta libraries involved quantitative 5'-RACE with molecular barcodes. TCRdb ran MiXCR on the 5' RACE reads and lists one entry per CDR3 protein. Of tens of thousands of distinct CDR3 sequences listed, approximately 2.6% were seen once; the top ten hold 4.6%. The source material was blood, either unsorted or a sorted T cell fraction (not recorded which). V gene TRBV9 combines with J gene TRBJ1-1; no definite D call. This TCR was sampled from a male donor with ankylosing spondylitis or in good health (not recorded which). The chain's CDR3 is CASSVSSVTEAFF. The CDR3, as DNA: TGTGCCAGCAGCGTATCTTCGGTAACTGAAGCTTTCTTT. Full variable domain (rest looked up from reference TRBV9 and TRBJ1-1): DSGVTQTPKHLITATGQRVTLRCSPRSGDLSVYWYQQSLDQGLQFLIQYYNGEERAKGNILERFSAQQFPDLHSELNLSSLELGDSALYFCASSVSSVTEAFFGQGTRLTVV.